One sample yielded the 10 T cell receptor beta chains listed below, sequenced in a study of CD8 T cells in ankylosing spondylitis. Each CDR3 protein is one row after TCRdb ran MiXCR on the 5' RACE reads. Among 200,000 to 300,000 distinct CDR3 sequences, roughly a tenth were seen once, and the ten largest hold less than 3%. The sample taken for sequencing was blood, either unsorted or a sorted T cell fraction (not recorded which). The source is a male donor with ankylosing spondylitis or in good health (not recorded which).

This clonotype came up many times. The chain is built from TRBV5-1 and TRBJ2-3; 8 bases are a match to TRBD2. Trimming took 2 bases from V and 3 from J; bases not matched to a gene: 8. Germline V lookup: CDR1 SGHRS, CDR2 YFSETQ. There are 16 residues in the CDR3. The CDR3 DNA reads as TGCGCCAGCAGCTTCACTAGCGGAGGTTTGACAGATACGCAGTATTTT. Translated, it gives CASSFTSGGLTDTQYF. The whole variable domain, remainder taken from reference TRBV5-1 and TRBJ2-3, is KAGVTQTPRYLIKTRGQQVTLSCSPISGHRSVSWYQQTPGQGLQFLFEYFSETQRNKGNFPGRFSGRQFSNSRSEMNVSTLELGDSALYLCASSFTSGGLTDTQYFGPGTRLTVL.

This clonotype was seen a handful of times. J is TRBJ1-1 and V is TRBV7-2; D not resolved. Germline V lookup: CDR1 SGHTA, CDR2 FQGNSA. The CDR3 covers 14 residues. Trimming removed 2 bases from V and 1 base from J, with 8 bases in between. Written as DNA, the CDR3 is TGTGCCAGCAGCTTAAAACACACGAACACTGAAGCTTTCTTT. Amino acids: CASSLKHTNTEAFF. The full variable domain, with the rest looked up from reference TRBV7-2 and TRBJ1-1, is GAGVSQSPSNKVTEKGKDVELRCDPISGHTALYWYRQSLGQGLEFLIYFQGNSAPDKSGLPSDRFSAERTGGSVSTLTIQRTQQEDSAVYLCASSLKHTNTEAFFGQGTRLTVV.

There are many counts of this clonotype. The chain uses TRBV10-3 and TRBJ2-2, with D perhaps given as TRBD1 or TRBD2 (5 bases each). Germline CDR1 ENHRY, CDR2 SYGVKD. Trimming pared 8 bases from V and 4 bases from J, leaving 11 bases between. This CDR3 has 13 residues. CDR3: CAIPAGATGELFF. The DNA for the CDR3 is TGTGCCATCCCCGCCGGGGCCACCGGGGAGCTGTTTTTT.

V usage is TRBV7-9 and J usage is TRBJ2-6; the D is unclear. With 11 bases removed from V and 1 base from J, the gap between germline ends came to 12 bases. CDR1 is SEHNR, CDR2 FQNEAQ, per germline (reference sequence). The CDR3 is 14 amino acids. In DNA, the CDR3 is TGTGCCGGATTCTTGGGTTCTGGGGCCAACGTCCTGACTTTC. This codes for CAGFLGSGANVLTF.

This clonotype was seen repeatedly, ten times or more. The chain is built from TRBV30 and TRBJ2-3; 8 bases are a match to TRBD2. V was pared by 8 bases and J by 5 bases, with 12 bases of the junction left unmatched. CDR3 length equals 14 residues. Germline V gene data show CDR1 as GTSNPN and CDR2 as SVGIG (reference sequence). CDR3 nucleotide sequence: TGTGCCGCGCATCCGCGGGGGGCCAGAGATACGCAGTATTTT. Residues: CAAHPRGARDTQYF.

This clonotype has at least ten counts. This sequence joins TRBV20-1 and TRBJ1-2, with D possibly matching TRBD1 (5 bases). The CDR3 consists of 13 residues. Per the germline V gene, CDR1 is DFQATT and CDR2 is SNEGSKA (reference sequence). Trimming took off 5 bases at V and 6 bases at J, with 16 bases between the two ends. CDR3 protein: CSAGPEGSNGYTF. The DNA of the CDR3 is TGCAGTGCTGGGCCCGAGGGGTCGAATGGCTACACCTTC.

This clonotype was observed a few times. The V gene is TRBV7-2, the J gene TRBJ2-7; no clear D. Looked up from germline, CDR1 is SGHTA and CDR2 is FQGNSA. The CDR3 spans 13 residues. Deletions cut 5 bases from V and 3 bases from J, with 11 bases between. The CDR3 here is CASSPAVLYEQYF. The CDR3 DNA sequence: TGTGCCAGCAGCCCGGCAGTCCTCTACGAGCAGTACTTC.

This clonotype was seen just once. Just one base apart from a much larger clone, this may be a read error. The chain links TRBV3-1 to TRBJ2-2, with D perhaps matching TRBD2 (5 bases). This CDR3 region has 14 residues. V was cut by 2 bases and J by 7 bases, with 11 bases left in between. Germline V gene sequence: CDR1 LGHDT, CDR2 YNNKEL (reference sequence). The CDR3 coding sequence is TGTGCCAGCAGCCAATCGCGAGCGGTCGGGGAGCTGTTTTTT. Translating gives CASSQSRAVGELFF.

This clonotype was counted ten times or more. The gene calls are TRBV12-3 or TRBV12-4 and TRBJ2-2; TRBD1 aligns across 7 bases. V shed 5 bases and J 0 bases; nucleotides not matched to a gene: 3. The CDR3 runs 15 residues. The CDR3 coding sequence is TGTGCCAGCAGTCGGACAGGCCCGAACACCGGGGAGCTGTTTTTT. This codes for CASSRTGPNTGELFF.

This clonotype was detected ten times or more. J is TRBJ2-5 and V is TRBV10-2; TRBD2 agrees at 7 bases. Trimming took 8 bases from V and 5 from J; bases not matched to a gene: 14. CDR1 is WSHSY, CDR2 SAAADI, per germline. This CDR3 contains 15 residues. The DNA for the CDR3 is TGCGCCAGCCTTAGGAGGGAGGGCCCGGGGGAGACCCAGTACTTC. This sequence encodes CASLRREGPGETQYF.